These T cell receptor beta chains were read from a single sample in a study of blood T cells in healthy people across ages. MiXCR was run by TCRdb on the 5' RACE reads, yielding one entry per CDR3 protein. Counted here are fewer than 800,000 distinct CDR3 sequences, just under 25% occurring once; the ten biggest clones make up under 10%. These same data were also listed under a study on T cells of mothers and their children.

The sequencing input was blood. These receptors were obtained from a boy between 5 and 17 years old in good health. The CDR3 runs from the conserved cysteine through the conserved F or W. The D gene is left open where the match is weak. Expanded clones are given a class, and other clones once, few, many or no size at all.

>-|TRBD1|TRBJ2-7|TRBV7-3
TGTGCCAGCAGCTTGACAGGGGGTATCTCTCCCTACGAGCAGTACTTC
CASSLTGGISPYEQYF
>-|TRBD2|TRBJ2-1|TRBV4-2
TGTGCCAGCAGCCATACCCCTGGAGTAGCGGGAGACATTGAGCAGTTCTTC
CASSHTPGVAGDIEQFF
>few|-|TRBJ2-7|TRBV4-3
TGCGCCAGCAGCCAAGACTCCACCCACGAGCAGTACTTC
CASSQDSTHEQYF
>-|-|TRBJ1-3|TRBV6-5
TGTGCCAGCAGAGCCCTTCCCTCTGGAAACACCATATATTTT
CASRALPSGNTIYF
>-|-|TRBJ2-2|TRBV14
TGTGCCTGCCTTAAGAGAGGGTCCCAGGGCTTCGGGGAGCTGTTTTTT
CACLKRGSQGFGELFF
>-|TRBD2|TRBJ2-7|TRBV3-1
TGTGCCAGCAGCCTACGCGGGGGGGCCGAGCAGTACTTC
CASSLRGGAEQYF
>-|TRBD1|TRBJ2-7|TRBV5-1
TGCGCCAGCAGCTTATCCCCAGGGACAGGGGCGGACTTGTACTTC
CASSLSPGTGADLYF
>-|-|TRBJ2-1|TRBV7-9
TGTGCCAGCAGCTTAGTCGGGAGAGGTTACAATGAGCAGTTCTTC
CASSLVGRGYNEQFF
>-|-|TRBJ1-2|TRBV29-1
TGCAGCGTTGAAGTGTATTGGGGGCAGGCACCCAAGACGATCTATGGCTACACCTTC
CSVEVYWGQAPKTIYGYTF
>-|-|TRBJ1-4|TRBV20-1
TGCAGTGCTAGATCGGGGGGCAGTGAAAAACTGTTTTTT
CSARSGGSEKLFF
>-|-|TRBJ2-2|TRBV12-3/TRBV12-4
TGTGCCAGCAGCCGGCCGGGACCCGGGACCGGGGAGCTGTTTTTT
CASSRPGPGTGELFF
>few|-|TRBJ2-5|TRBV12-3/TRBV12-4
TGTGCCAGCAGATTGACAGGACGGGAGACCCAGTACTTC
CASRLTGRETQYF
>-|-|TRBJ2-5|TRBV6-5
TGTGCCAGCAGTTACTCGCCTGCACTAGAGACCCAGTACTTC
CASSYSPALETQYF